Below, one T cell receptor beta chain is given with its context. Its antigen is unidentified. The germline gives CDR1 SQVTM, CDR2 ANQGSEA. V lost 6 bases and J 1 base, leaving 8 bases between the germline ends. The CDR3 length is 12 residues. The study ran its PCR with 60 Vbeta and 13 Jbeta primers. Generated by immunoSEQ multiplex PCR, the TCRdb table keeps only in-frame clones and is missing some. Counted here are approximately 130,000 clones, about 80% occurring once; the ten biggest clones make up roughly 9%. This entry belongs to a study of cytomegalovirus exposure and HLA in healthy donors. Study results and limitations: It was confirmed in vitro that three of the CMV-associated chains were specific for CMV antigens.

This clonotype was sampled from a woman in her 50s in good health and CMV-seropositive. The chain joins TRBV29-1 to TRBJ2-3; perhaps TRBD1 as D (5 bases). The sequencing input was PBMCs. The CDR3 sequence: CSVIRGTDTQYF. The CDR3 DNA reads TGCAGCGTAATCAGGGGCACAGATACGCAGTATTTT.